A single sample gave rise to the 18 T cell receptor beta chains below, sequenced in a study of T cell repertoires in cytomegalovirus infection. These TCRs are of unknown antigen specificity. TCRdb analysed the reads with MiXCR anew, one entry per CDR3 protein. The sample contains roughly 220,000 distinct CDR3 sequences, 35% to 40% of which appear only once. The specimen was CD8+ T cells from cultured PBMCs, collected from culture after CMV antigen stimulation. All receptors derive from a human donor in good health (CMV status not recorded). Some clones in this sample may be carry-over from other donors' samples.

This clonotype was recorded many times. This rearrangement joins TRBV7-6 to TRBJ2-3; 7 nucleotides align to TRBD1. The germline V gene has CDR1 SGHVS and CDR2 FNYEAQ. Trimming removed 3 bases from V and 4 bases from J; junction bases left unmatched: 10. The CDR3 consists of 16 residues. This CDR3 is CASSLGDRFVPDTQYF. In DNA form, the CDR3 reads TGTGCCAGCAGCTTGGGGGACAGATTCGTGCCAGATACGCAGTATTTT.

The chain uses TRBV11-2 and TRBJ2-3; D tentatively reads TRBD1 or TRBD2 (5 bases each). The germline V gene encodes CDR1 SGHAT and CDR2 FQNNGV. The CDR3 runs to 20 residues. V lost 3 bases and J lost 0, with 25 bases in between. For the CDR3, the DNA is TGTGCCAGCAGCTTTTTCGAGGGGCCGTCTTCCCGTTATAGCACAGATACGCAGTATTTT. Amino acids: CASSFFEGPSSRYSTDTQYF. The full variable domain, its missing parts supplied by reference TRBV11-2 and TRBJ2-3, is EAGVAQSPRYKIIEKRQSVAFWCNPISGHATLYWYQQILGQGPKLLIQFQNNGVVDDSQLPKDRFSAERLKGVDSTLKIQPAKLEDSAVYLCASSFFEGPSSRYSTDTQYFGPGTRLTVL.

The rearrangement uses TRBV29-1 and TRBJ1-3; 7 bases fit TRBD1. V lost 6 bases, J lost 1 base, and 3 bases stayed unmatched. The germline CDR1 and CDR2 sequences are SQVTM and ANQGSEA. This CDR3 has 13 residues. In DNA, the CDR3 is TGCAGCGTATGGGACAGTTCTGGAAACACCATATATTTT. This codes for CSVWDSSGNTIYF.

J is TRBJ1-1 and V is TRBV4-1; D unclear. The CDR3 extends over 13 amino acids. V shed 1 base and J shed 5 bases, with 8 bases lying between them. CDR1 MGHRA and CDR2 YSYEKL come from the germline V gene. CDR3 in amino acids: CASSQGLGTEAFF. The DNA of the CDR3 is TGCGCCAGCAGCCAAGGCCTCGGGACTGAAGCTTTCTTT.

V is TRBV5-4 and J is TRBJ2-5; possibly TRBD2 for D (6 bases). V was shortened by 3 bases and J by 5 bases, with 17 bases between the two germline ends. There are 15 residues in the CDR3. Germline loops: CDR1 SGHNT, CDR2 YYREEE (reference sequence). CDR3 residues: CASSSGVGVDETQYF. In DNA form, the CDR3 reads TGTGCCAGCAGCTCGGGAGTTGGGGTAGATGAGACCCAGTACTTC.

This chain links TRBV12-5 with TRBJ1-2, with D perhaps matching TRBD1 (6 bases). The V end was cut by 0 bases, the J end by 2 bases, with 13 bases between. The germline V gene has CDR1 LGHNT and CDR2 FRNRAP. The CDR3 spans 16 residues. The DNA for the CDR3 is TGTGCTAGTGGTTTGGTTGTTCATCAGGGGAACTATGGCTACACCTTC. It encodes CASGLVVHQGNYGYTF.

Remarks on this clonotype: The final CDR3 position lacks the conserved phenylalanine or tryptophan, pointing to a likely read error. Here the CDR3 DNA reads TGTGCCAGCAGTTCTAATCAGGTTCATAACTATGGCTACACCTTA. Its protein product is CASSSNQVHNYGYTL. The rearrangement uses TRBV27 and TRBJ1-2; D not certain. V gave up 4 bases and J gave up 1 base, with 13 bases separating them. The CDR3 is 15 residues long. The germline CDR1 and CDR2 sequences are MNHEY and SMNVEV (reference sequence).

The V and J genes are TRBV15 and TRBJ1-1; D is unresolved. The ends were cut back, 0 bases at V and 1 base at J, with 3 bases in the middle. Germline V lookup: CDR1 LNHNV, CDR2 YYDKDF (reference sequence). The CDR3 totals 13 residues. CDR3 in DNA: TGTGCCACCAGCAGAGATCGGAACACTGAAGCTTTCTTT. It translates to CATSRDRNTEAFF.

The V and J genes are TRBV12-5 and TRBJ2-1; TRBD1 aligns across 10 bases. Germline lookup yields CDR1 LGHNT and CDR2 FRNRAP. The CDR3 extends over 15 amino acids. The J segment lost 9 bases and the V segment lost 0 bases, leaving 5 bases of the junction unmatched. The DNA of the CDR3 is TGTGCTAGTGGTTTGGTGGGACAGGGGTTCGGTGAGCAGTTCTTC. Its protein product is CASGLVGQGFGEQFF.

The chain has TRBV7-3 and TRBJ2-3, with 8 bases that match TRBD2. J was trimmed by 2 bases and V by 4 bases; bases with no gene match: 14. CDR1 SGHTA and CDR2 FQGTGA come from the germline V gene. The CDR3 sequence is 18 residues long. Written as DNA, the CDR3 is TGTGCCAGCAGCTCGGCGGGGGAGGGCGGGAGGTACACAGATACGCAGTATTTT. Its translation: CASSSAGEGGRYTDTQYF.

This clonotype appeared a few times. The V call is TRBV11-2, the J call TRBJ2-3, with a weak D call TRBD2 (6 bases). Trimming left V 1 base short and J 3 bases short, with 11 bases between. The germline V gene encodes CDR1 SGHAT and CDR2 FQNNGV. The CDR3 runs 15 residues. This CDR3 reads CASSLVLARTDTQYF. The CDR3 region has the DNA TGTGCCAGCAGCTTAGTGCTAGCGAGGACAGATACGCAGTATTTT.

CDR3 loop: CASSLRRGQAYEQYF. The CDR3 DNA follows: TGTGCCAGCAGCCTACGCAGGGGGCAAGCTTACGAGCAGTACTTC. J is TRBJ2-7 and V is TRBV11-1; TRBD1 aligns across 8 bases. The CDR3 has 15 amino acids. The germline V gene has CDR1 SGHAT and CDR2 FQDESV (reference sequence). Germline trimming cut 5 bases from V and 4 bases from J; bases unmatched to any gene: 10.

V and J are TRBV7-6 and TRBJ1-2, with 10 bases that match TRBD1. This CDR3 has 14 amino acids. V lost 3 bases and J lost 8; bases outside the gene matches: 6. Germline lookup yields CDR1 SGHVS and CDR2 FNYEAQ. The CDR3 nucleotides read TGTGCCAGCAGCTTGACAGGGGGCCGTGAGGGCTACACCTTC. Translation: CASSLTGGREGYTF.

This sequence joins TRBV13 and TRBJ1-2, with D uncertain. This CDR3 has 13 amino acids. The V end was cut by 5 bases, the J end by 4 bases, with 11 bases between. Looked up from germline, CDR1 is PRHDT and CDR2 is FYEKMQ (reference sequence). CDR3 DNA sequence: TGTGCCAGCAGCGCCGGGAGAGGCTATGGCTACACCTTC. Encoded protein: CASSAGRGYGYTF. Complete variable domain (other parts from reference TRBV13 and TRBJ1-2): AAGVIQSPRHLIKEKRETATLKCYPIPRHDTVYWYQQGPGQDPQFLISFYEKMQSDKGSIPDRFSAQQFSDYHSELNMSSLELGDSALYFCASSAGRGYGYTFGSGTRLTVV.

This clonotype has a handful of counts. The chain links TRBV7-9 to TRBJ2-1, with 7 bases identical to TRBD2. The CDR3 length is 15 residues. The V gene end was trimmed by 0 bases and the J gene end by 5 bases; junction bases not matched to a gene: 4. Germline CDR1 and CDR2: SEHNR and FQNEAQ (reference sequence). The CDR3 protein is CASSLAGGQHNEQFF. CDR3 nucleotides: TGTGCCAGCAGCTTAGCGGGAGGGCAACACAATGAGCAGTTCTTC.

V is TRBV5-6 and J is TRBJ1-1; the match to TRBD1 covers 7 bases. The V gene end was trimmed by 3 bases and the J gene end by 5 bases; junction bases not matched to a gene: 10. The CDR3 totals 15 residues. Germline values: CDR1 SGHDT, CDR2 YYEEEE. The CDR3 DNA sequence: TGTGCCAGCAGCTCCCGCCGACAGGGAGATACTGAAGCTTTCTTT. Its translation is CASSSRRQGDTEAFF. The full variable domain, rest sourced from reference TRBV5-6 and TRBJ1-1, is DAGVTQSPTHLIKTRGQQVTLRCSPKSGHDTVSWYQQALGQGPQFIFQYYEEEERQRGNFPDRFSGHQFPNYSSELNVNALLLGDSALYLCASSSRRQGDTEAFFGQGTRLTVV.

The V and J genes are TRBV7-6 and TRBJ2-1; D might be TRBD2 (5 bases). Per the germline V gene, CDR1 is SGHVS and CDR2 is FNYEAQ. This CDR3 region has 15 residues. V was clipped by 1 base and J by 5 bases, with 12 bases between them. This CDR3 is CASSLERFLNNEQFF. Here the CDR3 DNA reads TGTGCCAGCAGCTTAGAGCGGTTCCTAAACAATGAGCAGTTCTTC.

This clonotype has more than one count but fewer than ten. The chain is built from TRBV5-1 and TRBJ2-3; D gene ambiguous. The germline CDR1 and CDR2 sequences are SGHRS and YFSETQ. V lost 0 bases and J lost 4, with 9 bases in between. This CDR3 comprises 14 residues. The CDR3 here is CASSLGRVADTQYF. CDR3 nucleotides: TGCGCCAGCAGCTTGGGAAGGGTGGCAGATACGCAGTATTTT.